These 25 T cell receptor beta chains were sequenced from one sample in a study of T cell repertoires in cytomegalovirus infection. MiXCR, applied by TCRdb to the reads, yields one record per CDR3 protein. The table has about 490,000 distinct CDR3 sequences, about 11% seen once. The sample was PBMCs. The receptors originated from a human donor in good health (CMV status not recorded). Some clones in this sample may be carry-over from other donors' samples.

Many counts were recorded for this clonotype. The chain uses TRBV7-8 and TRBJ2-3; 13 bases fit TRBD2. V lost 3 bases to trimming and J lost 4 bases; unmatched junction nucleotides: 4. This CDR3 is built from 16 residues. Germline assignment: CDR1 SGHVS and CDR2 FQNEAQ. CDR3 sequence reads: CASSFQGLAGSDTQYF. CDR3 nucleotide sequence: TGTGCCAGCAGCTTCCAGGGACTAGCGGGGTCAGATACGCAGTATTTT.

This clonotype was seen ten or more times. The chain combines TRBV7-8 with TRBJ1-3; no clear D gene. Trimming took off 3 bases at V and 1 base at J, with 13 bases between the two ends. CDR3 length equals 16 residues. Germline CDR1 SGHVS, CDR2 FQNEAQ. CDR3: CASSLIPGLSGNTIYF. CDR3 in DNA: TGTGCCAGCAGCTTGATTCCGGGTCTTTCTGGAAACACCATATATTTT.

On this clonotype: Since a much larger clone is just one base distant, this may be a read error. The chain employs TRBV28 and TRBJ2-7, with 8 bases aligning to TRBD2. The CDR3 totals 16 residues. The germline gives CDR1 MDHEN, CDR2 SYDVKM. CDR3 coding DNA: TGTGCCAGCAGTTTTACTAGCGGTCAGAGCTCCCACGAGCAGTACTTC. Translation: CASSFTSGQSSHEQYF.

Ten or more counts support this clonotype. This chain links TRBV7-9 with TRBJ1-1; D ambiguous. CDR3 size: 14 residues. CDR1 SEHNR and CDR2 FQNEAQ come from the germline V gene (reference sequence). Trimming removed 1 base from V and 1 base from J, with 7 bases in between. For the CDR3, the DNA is TGTGCCAGCAGCTTAGTGTCGTCGAACACTGAAGCTTTCTTT. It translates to CASSLVSSNTEAFF.

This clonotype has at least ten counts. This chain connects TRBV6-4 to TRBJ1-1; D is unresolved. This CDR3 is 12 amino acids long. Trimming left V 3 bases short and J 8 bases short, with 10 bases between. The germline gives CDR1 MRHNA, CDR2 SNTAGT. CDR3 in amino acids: CASSDYSGEAFF. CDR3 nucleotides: TGTGCCAGCAGTGATTACTCCGGCGAAGCTTTCTTT.

CDR3 nucleotide sequence: TGCAGTGCTCGCGAGGGGTTGCTGAGCGAGCAGTACTTC. Translating it yields CSAREGLLSEQYF. This chain links TRBV20-1 with TRBJ2-7; perhaps D is TRBD1 or TRBD2 (5 bases each). This CDR3 spans 13 amino acids. With 5 bases removed from V and 6 bases from J, the gap between germline ends came to 17 bases. In germline, CDR1 is DFQATT, CDR2 SNEGSKA (reference sequence).

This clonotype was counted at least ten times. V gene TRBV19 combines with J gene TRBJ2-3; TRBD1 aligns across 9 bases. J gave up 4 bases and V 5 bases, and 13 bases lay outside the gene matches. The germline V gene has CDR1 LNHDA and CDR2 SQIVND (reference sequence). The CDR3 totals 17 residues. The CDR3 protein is CASSSMTGTGISDTQYF. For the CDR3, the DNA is TGTGCCAGTAGTTCGATGACCGGGACAGGGATCTCAGATACGCAGTATTTT.

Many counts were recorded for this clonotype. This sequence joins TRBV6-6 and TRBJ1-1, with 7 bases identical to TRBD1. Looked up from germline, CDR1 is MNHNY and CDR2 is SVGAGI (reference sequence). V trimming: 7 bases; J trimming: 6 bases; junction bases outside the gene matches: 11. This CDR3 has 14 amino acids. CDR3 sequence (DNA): TGTGCCAGCACCAGAAGGGAGCAGGGGGCTGAAGCTTTCTTT. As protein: CASTRREQGAEAFF.

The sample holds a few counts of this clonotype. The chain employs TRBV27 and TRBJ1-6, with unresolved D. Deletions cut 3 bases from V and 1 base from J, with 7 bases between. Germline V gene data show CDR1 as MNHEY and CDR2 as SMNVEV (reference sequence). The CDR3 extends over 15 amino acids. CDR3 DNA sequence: TGTGCCAGCAGTTTGCCCAGATCCTATAATTCACCCCTCCACTTT. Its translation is CASSLPRSYNSPLHF.

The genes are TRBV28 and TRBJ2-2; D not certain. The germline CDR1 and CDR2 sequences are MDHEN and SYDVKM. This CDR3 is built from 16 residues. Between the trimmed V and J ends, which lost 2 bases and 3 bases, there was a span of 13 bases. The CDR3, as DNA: TGTGCCAGCAGTTTAGGGCTAGTGGGTCACACCGGGGAGCTGTTTTTT. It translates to CASSLGLVGHTGELFF.

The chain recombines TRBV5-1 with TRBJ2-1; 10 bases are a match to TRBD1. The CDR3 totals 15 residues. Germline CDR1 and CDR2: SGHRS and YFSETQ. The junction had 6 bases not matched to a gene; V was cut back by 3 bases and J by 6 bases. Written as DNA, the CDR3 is TGCGCCAGCAGCTGGGGACAGGGGCTAGGCAATGAGCAGTTCTTC. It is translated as CASSWGQGLGNEQFF.

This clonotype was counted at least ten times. The CDR3 here is CASSLTLDRGRNYGYTF. The DNA for the CDR3 is TGTGCCAGTAGCCTTACCCTGGACAGGGGGCGAAACTATGGCTACACCTTC. V is TRBV19 and J is TRBJ1-2, with TRBD1 matching 11 bases. CDR1 LNHDA and CDR2 SQIVND come from the germline V gene (reference sequence). The CDR3 runs 17 residues. V lost 6 bases and J lost 2; bases outside the gene matches: 11.

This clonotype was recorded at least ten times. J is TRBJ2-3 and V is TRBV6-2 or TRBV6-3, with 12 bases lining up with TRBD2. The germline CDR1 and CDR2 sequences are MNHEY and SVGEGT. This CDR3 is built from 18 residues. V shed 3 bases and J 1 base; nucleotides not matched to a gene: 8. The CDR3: CASSYWRLAGVRTDTQYF. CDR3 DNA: TGTGCCAGCAGTTATTGGCGACTAGCGGGAGTCCGCACAGATACGCAGTATTTT.

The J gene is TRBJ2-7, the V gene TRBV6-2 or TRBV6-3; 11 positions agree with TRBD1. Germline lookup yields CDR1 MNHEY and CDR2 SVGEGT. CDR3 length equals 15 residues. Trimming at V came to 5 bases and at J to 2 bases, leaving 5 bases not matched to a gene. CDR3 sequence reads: CASSKPGQGAYEQYF. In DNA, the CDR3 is TGTGCCAGCAGTAAACCGGGACAGGGGGCCTACGAGCAGTACTTC.

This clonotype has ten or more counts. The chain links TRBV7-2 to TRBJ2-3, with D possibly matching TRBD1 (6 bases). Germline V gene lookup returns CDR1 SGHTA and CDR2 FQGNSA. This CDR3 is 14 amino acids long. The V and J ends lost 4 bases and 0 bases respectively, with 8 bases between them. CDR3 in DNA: TGTGCCAGCAGCTACGGGACAAGCACAGATACGCAGTATTTT. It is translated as CASSYGTSTDTQYF.

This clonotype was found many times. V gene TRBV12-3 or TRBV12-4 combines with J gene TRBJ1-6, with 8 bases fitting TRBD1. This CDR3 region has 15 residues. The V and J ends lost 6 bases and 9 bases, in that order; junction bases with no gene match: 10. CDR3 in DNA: TGTGCCAGCAGAAAAGCGACAGGGGCCAGTTCACCCCTCCACTTT. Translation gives CASRKATGASSPLHF.

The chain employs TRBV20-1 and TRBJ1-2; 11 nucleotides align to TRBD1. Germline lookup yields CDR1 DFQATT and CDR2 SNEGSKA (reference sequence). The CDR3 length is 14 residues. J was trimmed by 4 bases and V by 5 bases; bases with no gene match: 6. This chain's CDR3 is CSAERTGGFYGYTF. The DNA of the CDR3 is TGCAGTGCTGAAAGGACAGGGGGCTTCTATGGCTACACCTTC.

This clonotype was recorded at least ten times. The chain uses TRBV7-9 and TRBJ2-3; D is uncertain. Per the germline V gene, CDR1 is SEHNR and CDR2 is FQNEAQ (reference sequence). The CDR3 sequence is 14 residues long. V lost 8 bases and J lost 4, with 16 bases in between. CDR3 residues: CASGWTASADTQYF. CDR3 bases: TGTGCCAGCGGGTGGACCGCGAGCGCAGATACGCAGTATTTT.

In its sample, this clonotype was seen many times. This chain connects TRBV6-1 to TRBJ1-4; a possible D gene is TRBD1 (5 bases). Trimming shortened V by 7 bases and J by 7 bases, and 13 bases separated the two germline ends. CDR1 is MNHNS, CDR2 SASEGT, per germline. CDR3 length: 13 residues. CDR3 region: CASTRRGGEKLFF. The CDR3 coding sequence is TGTGCCAGCACAAGACGGGGGGGTGAAAAACTGTTTTTT.

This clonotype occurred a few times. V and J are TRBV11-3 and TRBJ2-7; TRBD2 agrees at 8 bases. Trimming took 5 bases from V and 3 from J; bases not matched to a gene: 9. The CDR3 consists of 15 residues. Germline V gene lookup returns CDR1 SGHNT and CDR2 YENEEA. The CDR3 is CASSNILAGGYEQYF. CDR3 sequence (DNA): TGTGCCAGCAGCAATATCCTAGCGGGTGGCTACGAGCAGTACTTC. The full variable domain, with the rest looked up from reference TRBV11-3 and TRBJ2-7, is EAGVVQSPRYKIIEKKQPVAFWCNPISGHNTLYWYLQNLGQGPELLIRYENEEAVDDSQLPKDRFSAERLKGVDSTLKIQPAELGDSAVYLCASSNILAGGYEQYFGPGTRLTVT.

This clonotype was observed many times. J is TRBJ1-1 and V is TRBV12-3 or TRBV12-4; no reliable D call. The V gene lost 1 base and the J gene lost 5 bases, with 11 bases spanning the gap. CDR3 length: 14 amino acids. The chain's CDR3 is CASSLEGWATEAFF. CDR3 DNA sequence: TGTGCCAGCAGTTTAGAGGGCTGGGCAACTGAAGCTTTCTTT.

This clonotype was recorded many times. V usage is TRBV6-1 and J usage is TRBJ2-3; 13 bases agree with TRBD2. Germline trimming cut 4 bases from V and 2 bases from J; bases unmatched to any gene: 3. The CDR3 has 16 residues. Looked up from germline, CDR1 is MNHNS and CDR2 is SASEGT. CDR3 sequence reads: CASSAGLAGSTDTQYF. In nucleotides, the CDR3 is TGTGCCAGCAGTGCGGGACTAGCGGGATCCACAGATACGCAGTATTTT.

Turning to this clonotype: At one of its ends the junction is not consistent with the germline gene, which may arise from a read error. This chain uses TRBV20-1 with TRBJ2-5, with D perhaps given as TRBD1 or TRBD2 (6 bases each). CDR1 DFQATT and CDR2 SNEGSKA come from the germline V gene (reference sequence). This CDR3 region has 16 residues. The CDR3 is CSARAVEGGNQETRYF. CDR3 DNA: TGCAGTGCTAGAGCCGTCGAAGGGGGGAACCAAGAGACCCGGTACTTC.

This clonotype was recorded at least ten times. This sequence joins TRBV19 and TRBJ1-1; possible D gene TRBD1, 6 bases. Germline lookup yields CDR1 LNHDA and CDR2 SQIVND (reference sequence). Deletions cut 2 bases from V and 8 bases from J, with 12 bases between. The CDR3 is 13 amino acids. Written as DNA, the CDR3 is TGTGCCAGTAGTATACTACGAGGGGGGGAAGCTTTCTTT. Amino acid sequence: CASSILRGGEAFF. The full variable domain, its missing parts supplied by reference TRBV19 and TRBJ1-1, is DGGITQSPKYLFRKEGQNVTLSCEQNLNHDAMYWYRQDPGQGLRLIYYSQIVNDFQKGDIAEGYSVSREKKESFPLTVTSAQKNPTAFYLCASSILRGGEAFFGQGTRLTVV.

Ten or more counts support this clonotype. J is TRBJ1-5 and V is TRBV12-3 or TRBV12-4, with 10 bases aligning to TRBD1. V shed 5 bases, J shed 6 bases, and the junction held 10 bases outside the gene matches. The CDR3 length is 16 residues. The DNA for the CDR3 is TGTGCCAGCAGTCCTCACGACAGGGGGCATGCTCAGCCCCAGCATTTT. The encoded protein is CASSPHDRGHAQPQHF.